This T cell receptor (beta chain) was captured by sequencing in a study of shared clonotypes between healthy human individuals. Profiling relied on immunoSEQ multiplex PCR, and the TCRdb table lists in-frame clones only, not all of them. Among around 1.9 million clones listed, around 95% were seen once. Selected positively for CCR7 and CD45RO-negative, naive CD8 cells excluded terminally differentiated effector memory CD45RA+ cells. Healthy HIV-negative adults with no recent acute infections or vaccinations were recruited as donors. Germline CDR1 and CDR2: SGHVS and FNYEAQ. The CDR3 consists of 15 residues. The V gene lost 5 bases and the J gene lost 3 bases, with 17 bases spanning the gap.

This chain uses TRBV7-6 with TRBJ2-7, with D uncertain. Sequencing was carried out using naive CD8+ T cells from PBMCs. This TCR was sampled from a man aged 18 to 29 in good health. Some clones in this sample may be carry-over from other donors' samples. CDR3 residues: CASSPSMNLDYEQYF. Written as DNA, the CDR3 is TGTGCCAGCAGCCCCTCTATGAACTTGGACTACGAGCAGTACTTC. Together with reference TRBV7-6 and TRBJ2-7, the CDR3 gives the full variable domain: GAGVSQSPRYKVTKRGQDVALRCDPISGHVSLYWYRQALGQGPEFLTYFNYEAQQDKSGLPNDRFSAERPEGSISTLTIQRTEQRDSAMYRCASSPSMNLDYEQYFGPGTRLTVT.